The T cell receptor (beta chain) under discussion was sequenced for a study of T cells after yellow fever vaccination. One entry per CDR3 protein, called by TCRdb with MiXCR from the 5' RACE reads. The profile covers about 330,000 distinct CDR3 sequences, with around 7.3% appearing a single time and about a sixth taken by the ten largest. Germline V CDR1 and CDR2: MDHEN, SYDVKM. The CDR3 has 13 residues. Losses at the gene ends were 5 bases for V and 10 bases for J; bases not matched to a gene: 10. Whole-study results and caveats: The study noted that FACS-sorted repertoires could contain abundant clonotypes contaminating from the bulk population.

About this clonotype: Antigen unknown.

This TCR was recovered from a man aged 18 to 29 who received the YFV17D yellow fever vaccine. The sequenced sample was PBMCs, obtained roughly seven weeks after the first yellow fever vaccination. The rearrangement joins TRBV28 to TRBJ1-1; 7 nucleotides align to TRBD1. The DNA of the CDR3 is TGTGCCAGCAGTCCAACAGGGGATATTAGAGCTTTCTTT. It is translated as CASSPTGDIRAFF.